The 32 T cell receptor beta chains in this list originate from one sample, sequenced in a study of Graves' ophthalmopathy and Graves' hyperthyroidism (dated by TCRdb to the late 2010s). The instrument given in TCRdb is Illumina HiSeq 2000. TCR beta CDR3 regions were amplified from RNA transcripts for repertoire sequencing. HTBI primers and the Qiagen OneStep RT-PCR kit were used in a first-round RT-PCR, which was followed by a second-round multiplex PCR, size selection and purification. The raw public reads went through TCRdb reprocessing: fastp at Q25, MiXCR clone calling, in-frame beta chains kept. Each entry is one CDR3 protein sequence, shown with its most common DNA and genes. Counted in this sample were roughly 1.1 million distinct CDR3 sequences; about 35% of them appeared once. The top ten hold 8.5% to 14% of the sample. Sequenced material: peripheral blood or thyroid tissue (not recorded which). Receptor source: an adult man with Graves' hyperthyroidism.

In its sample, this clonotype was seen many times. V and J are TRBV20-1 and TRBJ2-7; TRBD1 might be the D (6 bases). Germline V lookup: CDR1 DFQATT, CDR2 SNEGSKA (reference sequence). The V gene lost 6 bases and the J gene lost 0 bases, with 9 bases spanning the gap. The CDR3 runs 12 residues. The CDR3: CSAKTGSYEQYF. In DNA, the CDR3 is TGCAGTGCAAAGACAGGCTCCTACGAGCAGTACTTC.

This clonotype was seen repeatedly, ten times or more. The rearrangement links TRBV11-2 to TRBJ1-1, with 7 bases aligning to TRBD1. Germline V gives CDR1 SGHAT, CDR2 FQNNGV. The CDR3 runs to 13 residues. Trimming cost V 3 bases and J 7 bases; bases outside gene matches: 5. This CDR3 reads CASSLGTAFEAFF. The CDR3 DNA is TGTGCCAGCAGCTTGGGGACAGCATTTGAAGCTTTCTTT.

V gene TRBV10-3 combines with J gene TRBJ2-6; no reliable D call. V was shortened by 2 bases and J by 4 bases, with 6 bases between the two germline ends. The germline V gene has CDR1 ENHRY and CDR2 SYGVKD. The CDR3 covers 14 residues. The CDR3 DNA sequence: TGTGCCATCAGTGAGGGCAGCGGGGCCAACGTCCTGACTTTC. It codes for CAISEGSGANVLTF.

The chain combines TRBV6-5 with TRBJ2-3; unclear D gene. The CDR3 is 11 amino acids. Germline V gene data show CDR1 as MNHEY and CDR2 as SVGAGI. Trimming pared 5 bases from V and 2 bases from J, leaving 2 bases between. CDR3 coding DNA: TGTGCCAGCAGTCACACAGATACGCAGTATTTT. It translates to CASSHTDTQYF.

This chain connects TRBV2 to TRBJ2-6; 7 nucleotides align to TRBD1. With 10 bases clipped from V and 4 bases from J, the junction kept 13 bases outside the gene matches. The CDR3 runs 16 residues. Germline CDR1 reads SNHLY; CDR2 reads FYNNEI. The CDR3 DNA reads TGTGCCAACGGACAGGTGGCCCAAACCGGGGCCAACGTCCTGACTTTC. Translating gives CANGQVAQTGANVLTF.

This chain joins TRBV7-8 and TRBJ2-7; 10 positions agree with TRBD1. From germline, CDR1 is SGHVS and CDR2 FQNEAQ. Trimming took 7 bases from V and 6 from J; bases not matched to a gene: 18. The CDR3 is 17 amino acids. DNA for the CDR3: TGTGCCAGCAACCTATACGTAGGGACAGGGGCGTTCGCCGAGCAGTACTTC. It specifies CASNLYVGTGAFAEQYF.

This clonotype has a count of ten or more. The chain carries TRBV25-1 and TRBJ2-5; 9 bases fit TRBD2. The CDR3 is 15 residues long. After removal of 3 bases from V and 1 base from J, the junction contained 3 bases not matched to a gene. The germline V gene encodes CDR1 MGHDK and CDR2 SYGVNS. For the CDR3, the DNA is TGTGCCAGCAGTGAGGGACTAGCCTCCCAAGAGACCCAGTACTTC. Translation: CASSEGLASQETQYF.

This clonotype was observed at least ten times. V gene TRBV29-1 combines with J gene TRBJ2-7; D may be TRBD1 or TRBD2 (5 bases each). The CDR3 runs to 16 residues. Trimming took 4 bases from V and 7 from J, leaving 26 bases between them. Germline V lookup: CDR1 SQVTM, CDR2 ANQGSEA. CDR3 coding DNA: TGCAGCGTTGTCACTGGGGAAAAGGGGCCATCGGGGGAGCAGTACTTC. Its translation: CSVVTGEKGPSGEQYF.

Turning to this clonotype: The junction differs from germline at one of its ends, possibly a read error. CDR3 sequence: CAGSHDNTGELFF. The CDR3 DNA is TGCGCCGGCAGCCATGATAACACCGGGGAGCTGTTTTTT. The chain combines TRBV4-3 with TRBJ2-2; D unresolved. The CDR3 runs to 13 residues. Germline lookup yields CDR1 LGHNA and CDR2 YSLEER.

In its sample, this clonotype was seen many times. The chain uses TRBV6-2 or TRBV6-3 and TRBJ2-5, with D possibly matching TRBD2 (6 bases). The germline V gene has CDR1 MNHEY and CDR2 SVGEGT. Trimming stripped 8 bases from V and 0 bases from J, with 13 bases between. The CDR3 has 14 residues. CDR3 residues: CASGSGADQETQYF. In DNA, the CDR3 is TGTGCCAGCGGGTCGGGAGCGGACCAAGAGACCCAGTACTTC.

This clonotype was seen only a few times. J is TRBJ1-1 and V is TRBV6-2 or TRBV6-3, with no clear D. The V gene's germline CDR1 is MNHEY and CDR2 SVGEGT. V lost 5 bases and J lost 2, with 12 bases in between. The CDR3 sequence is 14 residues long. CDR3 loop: CASSGSGKNTEAFF. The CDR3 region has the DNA TGTGCCAGCAGTGGTTCCGGGAAAAACACTGAAGCTTTCTTT.

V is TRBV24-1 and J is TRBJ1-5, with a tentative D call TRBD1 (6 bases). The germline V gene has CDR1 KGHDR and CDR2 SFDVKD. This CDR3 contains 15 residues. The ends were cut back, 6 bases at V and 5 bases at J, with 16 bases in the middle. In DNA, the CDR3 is TGTGCCACCAGTTTATCCCCCAGGGGAGATCAGCCCCAGCATTTT. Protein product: CATSLSPRGDQPQHF.

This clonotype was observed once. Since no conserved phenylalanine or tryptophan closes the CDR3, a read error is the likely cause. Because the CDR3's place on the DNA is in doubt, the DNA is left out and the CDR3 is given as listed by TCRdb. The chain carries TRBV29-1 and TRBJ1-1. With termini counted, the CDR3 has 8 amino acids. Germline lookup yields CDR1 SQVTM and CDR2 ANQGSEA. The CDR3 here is CSVVESNY.

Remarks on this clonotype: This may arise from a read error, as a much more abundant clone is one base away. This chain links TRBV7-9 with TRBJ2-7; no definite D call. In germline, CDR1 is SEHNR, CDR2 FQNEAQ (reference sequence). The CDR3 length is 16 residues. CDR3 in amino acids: CASSFLRPQSSYEQHF. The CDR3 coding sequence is TGTGCCAGCAGCTTTCTTCGTCCACAGTCCTCCTACGAGCAGCACTTC.

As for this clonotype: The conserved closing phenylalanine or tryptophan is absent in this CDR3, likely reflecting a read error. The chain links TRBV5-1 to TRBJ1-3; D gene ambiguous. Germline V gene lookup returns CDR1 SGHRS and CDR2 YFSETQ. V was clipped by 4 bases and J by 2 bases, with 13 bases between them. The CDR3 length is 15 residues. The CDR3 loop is CASSVGVHPGNTIYL. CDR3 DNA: TGCGCCAGCAGCGTCGGGGTCCATCCTGGAAACACCATATATCTT.

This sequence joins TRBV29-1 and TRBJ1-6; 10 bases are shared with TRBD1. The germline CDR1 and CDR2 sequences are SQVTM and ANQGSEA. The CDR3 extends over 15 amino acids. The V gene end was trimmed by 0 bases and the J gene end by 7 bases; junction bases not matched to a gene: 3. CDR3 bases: TGCAGCGTTGAAGATGGGACAGGGGTCAATTCACCCCTCCACTTT. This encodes CSVEDGTGVNSPLHF.

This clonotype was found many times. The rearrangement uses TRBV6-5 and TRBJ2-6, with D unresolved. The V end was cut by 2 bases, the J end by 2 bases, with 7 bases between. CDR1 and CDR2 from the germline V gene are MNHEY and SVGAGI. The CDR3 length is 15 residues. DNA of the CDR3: TGTGCCAGCAGTTACGTTGAGACTGGGGCCAACGTCCTGACTTTC. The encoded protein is CASSYVETGANVLTF.

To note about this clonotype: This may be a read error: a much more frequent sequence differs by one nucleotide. The CDR3, as DNA: TGTGCCAGCAGTGAACAGGACAGGGGGCGTTCGGAGATCCAGTACTTC. It specifies CASSEQDRGRSEIQYF. The chain uses TRBV6-1 and TRBJ2-5; 11 bases agree with TRBD1. Germline V gene sequence: CDR1 MNHNS, CDR2 SASEGT. This CDR3 region has 16 residues.

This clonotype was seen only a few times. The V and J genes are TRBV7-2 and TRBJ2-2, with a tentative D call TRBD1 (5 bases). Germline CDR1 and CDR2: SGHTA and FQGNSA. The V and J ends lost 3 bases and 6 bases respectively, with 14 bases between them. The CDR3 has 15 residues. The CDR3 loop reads CASSLQGLWSGELFF. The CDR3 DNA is TGTGCCAGCAGCTTGCAGGGTCTATGGTCCGGGGAGCTGTTTTTT.

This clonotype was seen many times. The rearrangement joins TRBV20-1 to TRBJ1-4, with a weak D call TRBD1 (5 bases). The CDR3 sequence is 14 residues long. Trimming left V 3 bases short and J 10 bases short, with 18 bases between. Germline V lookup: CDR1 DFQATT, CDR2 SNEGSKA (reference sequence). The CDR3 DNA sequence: TGCAGTGCTAGCGACCCAGGGATCGTCGGAAAACTGTTTTTT. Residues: CSASDPGIVGKLFF.

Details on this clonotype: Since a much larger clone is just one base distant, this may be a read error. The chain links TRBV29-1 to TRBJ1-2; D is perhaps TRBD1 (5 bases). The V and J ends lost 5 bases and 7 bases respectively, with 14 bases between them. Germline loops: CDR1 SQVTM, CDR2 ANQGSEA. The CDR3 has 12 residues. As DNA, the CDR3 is TGCAGCGTTCGGGGACGGGGGTTTGGCTACACCTTC. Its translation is CSVRGRGFGYTF.

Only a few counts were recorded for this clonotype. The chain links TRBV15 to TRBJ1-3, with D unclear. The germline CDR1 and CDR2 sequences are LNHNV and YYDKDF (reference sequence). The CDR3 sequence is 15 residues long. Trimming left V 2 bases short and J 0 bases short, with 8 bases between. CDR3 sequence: CATSRSQHSGNTIYF. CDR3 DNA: TGTGCCACCAGCAGAAGTCAACACTCTGGAAACACCATATATTTT.

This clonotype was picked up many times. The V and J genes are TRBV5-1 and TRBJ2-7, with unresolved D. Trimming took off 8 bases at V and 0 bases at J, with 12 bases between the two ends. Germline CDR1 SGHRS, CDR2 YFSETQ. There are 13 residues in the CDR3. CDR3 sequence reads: CASGRDNSYEQYF. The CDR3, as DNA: TGCGCCAGTGGGCGAGACAACTCCTACGAGCAGTACTTC.

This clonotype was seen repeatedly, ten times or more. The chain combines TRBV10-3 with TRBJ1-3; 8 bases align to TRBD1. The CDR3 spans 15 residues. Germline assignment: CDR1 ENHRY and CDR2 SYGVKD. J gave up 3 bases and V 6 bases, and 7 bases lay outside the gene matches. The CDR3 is CAIRPTGGGGNTIYF. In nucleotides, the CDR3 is TGTGCCATCAGACCCACAGGGGGGGGTGGAAACACCATATATTTT.

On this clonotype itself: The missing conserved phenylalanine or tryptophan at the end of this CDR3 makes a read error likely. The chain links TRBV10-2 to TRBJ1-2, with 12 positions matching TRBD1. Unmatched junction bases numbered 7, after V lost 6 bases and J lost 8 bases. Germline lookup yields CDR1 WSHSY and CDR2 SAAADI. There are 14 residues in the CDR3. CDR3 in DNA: TGCGCCAGCAGCAATCCCGGGACAGGGGGCGGCTACACCCTC. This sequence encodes CASSNPGTGGGYTL.

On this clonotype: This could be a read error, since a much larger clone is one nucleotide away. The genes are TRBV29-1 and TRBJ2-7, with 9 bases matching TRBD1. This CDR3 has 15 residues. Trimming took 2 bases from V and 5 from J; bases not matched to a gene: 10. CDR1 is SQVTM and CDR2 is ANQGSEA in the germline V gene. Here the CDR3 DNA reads TGCAGCGTTGAACCGTGGGACAGGGCCGGGAACGAGCAGTACTTC. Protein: CSVEPWDRAGNEQYF.

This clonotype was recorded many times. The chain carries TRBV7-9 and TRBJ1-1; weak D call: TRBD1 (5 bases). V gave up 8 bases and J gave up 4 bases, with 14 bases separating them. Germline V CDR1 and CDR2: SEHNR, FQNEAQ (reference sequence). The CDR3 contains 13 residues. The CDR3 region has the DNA TGTGCCAGCGGGGTACCGGGGGGCACTGAAGCTTTCTTT. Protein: CASGVPGGTEAFF.

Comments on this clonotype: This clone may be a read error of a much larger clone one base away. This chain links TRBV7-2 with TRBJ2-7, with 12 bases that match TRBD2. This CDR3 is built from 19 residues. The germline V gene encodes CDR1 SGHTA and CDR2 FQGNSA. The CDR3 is CASSLARASGRDDSYERYF. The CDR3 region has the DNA TGTGCCAGCAGCTTAGCAAGGGCTAGCGGGAGGGACGACTCCTACGAGCGGTACTTC.

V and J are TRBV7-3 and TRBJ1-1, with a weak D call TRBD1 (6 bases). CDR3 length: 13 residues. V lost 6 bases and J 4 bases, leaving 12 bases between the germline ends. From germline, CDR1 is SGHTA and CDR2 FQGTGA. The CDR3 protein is CASRLTGGTEAFF. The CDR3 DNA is TGTGCCAGCAGGCTGACAGGAGGCACTGAAGCTTTCTTT.

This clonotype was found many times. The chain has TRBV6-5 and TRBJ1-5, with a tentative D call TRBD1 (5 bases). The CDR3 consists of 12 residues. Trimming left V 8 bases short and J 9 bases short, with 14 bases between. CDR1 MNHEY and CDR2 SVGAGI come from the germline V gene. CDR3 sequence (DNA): TGTGCCAGCGGGGGGTCTCAGTGGCCCCAGCATTTT. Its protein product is CASGGSQWPQHF.

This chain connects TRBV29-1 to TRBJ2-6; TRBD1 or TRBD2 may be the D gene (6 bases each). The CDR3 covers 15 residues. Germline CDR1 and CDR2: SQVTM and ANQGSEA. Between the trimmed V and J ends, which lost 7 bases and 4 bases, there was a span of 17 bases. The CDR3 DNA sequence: TGCAGCGCGCGGGACACACAACCGGGGGCCAACGTCCTGACTTTC. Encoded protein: CSARDTQPGANVLTF.

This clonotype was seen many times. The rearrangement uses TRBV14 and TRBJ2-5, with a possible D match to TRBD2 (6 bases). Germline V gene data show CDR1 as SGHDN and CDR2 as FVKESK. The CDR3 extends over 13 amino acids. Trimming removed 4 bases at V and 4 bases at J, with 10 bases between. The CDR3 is CASSRYGGETQYF. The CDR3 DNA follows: TGTGCCAGCAGCCGTTACGGGGGAGAGACCCAGTACTTC.